A selection of T cell receptor beta chains follows, all from one sample in a study of early T cells in non-severe SARS-CoV-2 infection. TCRdb re-called the 5' RACE reads through MiXCR, storing one row per CDR3 protein. Seen here are roughly 50,000 distinct CDR3 sequences, around 8% observed once, and the top ten hold around 4.2%. The specimen sequenced was whole blood. These receptors all stem from an adult who was a healthcare worker with PCR-confirmed SARS-CoV-2 infection or an uninfected control (not recorded which). Both conserved end residues are part of each CDR3. Fields, in order: J gene, clone size, V gene, D gene, CDR3 protein, CDR3 DNA. A D gene is named only where the DNA matches it firmly. Only some rows state a clone size, as once, few, many or a class for expanded clones.

j_gene: TRBJ1-2; abundance: few; v_gene: TRBV28; d_gene: NA; CDR3aa: CASWKPDVLWGYTF; CDR3nt: TGTGCCAGCTGGAAACCGGACGTTCTTTGGGGCTACACCTTC
j_gene: TRBJ2-2; abundance: many; v_gene: TRBV19; d_gene: NA; CDR3aa: CASKLGPSEGNTGELFF; CDR3nt: TGTGCCAGCAAACTCGGCCCCTCGGAGGGGAACACCGGGGAGCTGTTTTTT
j_gene: TRBJ2-1; abundance: many; v_gene: TRBV11-3; d_gene: TRBD2; CDR3aa: CASSLLAGGDNEQFF; CDR3nt: TGTGCCAGCAGCTTACTAGCGGGAGGGGACAATGAGCAGTTCTTC
j_gene: TRBJ2-3; abundance: many; v_gene: TRBV20-1; d_gene: NA; CDR3aa: CSASVLLTDTQYF; CDR3nt: TGCAGTGCTTCGGTCTTACTCACAGATACGCAGTATTTT
j_gene: TRBJ2-3; abundance: few; v_gene: TRBV7-6; d_gene: NA; CDR3aa: CASSSTSSRAQYF; CDR3nt: TGTGCCAGCAGCTCCACCAGCAGCCGGGCGCAGTATTTT
j_gene: TRBJ2-7; abundance: NA; v_gene: TRBV5-1; d_gene: TRBD1; CDR3aa: CASSYRDRVEQYF; CDR3nt: TGCGCCAGCAGCTACAGAGACAGGGTCGAGCAGTACTTC
j_gene: TRBJ2-5; abundance: few; v_gene: TRBV7-9; d_gene: NA; CDR3aa: CASSVYAGAETQYF; CDR3nt: TGTGCCAGCAGCGTCTATGCTGGGGCAGAGACCCAGTACTTC
j_gene: TRBJ1-1; abundance: NA; v_gene: TRBV5-1; d_gene: NA; CDR3aa: CASSLAKGEAFF; CDR3nt: TGCGCCAGCAGCTTGGCCAAAGGGGAAGCTTTCTTT
j_gene: TRBJ1-1; abundance: few; v_gene: TRBV7-3; d_gene: NA; CDR3aa: CASWYTEAFF; CDR3nt: TGTGCCAGCTGGTACACTGAAGCTTTCTTT
j_gene: TRBJ1-3; abundance: few; v_gene: TRBV3-1; d_gene: NA; CDR3aa: CASSQTYENTIYF; CDR3nt: TGTGCCAGCAGTCAAACGTACGAAAACACCATATATTTT
j_gene: TRBJ2-5; abundance: NA; v_gene: TRBV9; d_gene: TRBD1; CDR3aa: CASSVGTGGEETQYF; CDR3nt: TGTGCCAGCAGCGTAGGGACAGGGGGCGAAGAGACCCAGTACTTC
j_gene: TRBJ2-1; abundance: few; v_gene: TRBV11-1; d_gene: NA; CDR3aa: CASSRSATTYNEQFF; CDR3nt: TGTGCCAGCAGCCGGTCCGCGACTACCTACAATGAGCAGTTCTTC
j_gene: TRBJ1-5; abundance: NA; v_gene: TRBV10-2; d_gene: NA; CDR3aa: CASSFTGWGNQPQHF; CDR3nt: TGCGCCAGCAGTTTCACCGGCTGGGGCAATCAGCCCCAGCATTTT
j_gene: TRBJ1-3; abundance: few; v_gene: TRBV18; d_gene: TRBD1; CDR3aa: CASSRDSSGNTIYF; CDR3nt: TGTGCCAGCTCACGGGACAGCTCTGGAAACACCATATATTTT
j_gene: TRBJ2-1; abundance: few; v_gene: TRBV6-4; d_gene: TRBD2; CDR3aa: CASSDTAGGPNEQFF; CDR3nt: TGTGCCAGCAGTGACACGGCGGGAGGGCCTAATGAGCAGTTCTTC
j_gene: TRBJ2-1; abundance: many; v_gene: TRBV4-2; d_gene: TRBD2; CDR3aa: CASSQDVTGGYNEQFF; CDR3nt: TGTGCCAGCAGCCAAGACGTGACGGGGGGGTACAATGAGCAGTTCTTC
j_gene: TRBJ2-1; abundance: few; v_gene: TRBV12-3/TRBV12-4; d_gene: TRBD2; CDR3aa: CASGPGLASYNEQFF; CDR3nt: TGTGCCAGCGGACCGGGACTAGCCAGCTACAATGAGCAGTTCTTC
j_gene: TRBJ2-5; abundance: NA; v_gene: TRBV29-1; d_gene: NA; CDR3aa: CSVDRGTDQETQYF; CDR3nt: TGCAGCGTTGATCGGGGGACCGACCAAGAGACCCAGTACTTC
j_gene: TRBJ2-1; abundance: NA; v_gene: TRBV6-2/TRBV6-3; d_gene: TRBD2; CDR3aa: CASGLTGLASYNEQFF; CDR3nt: TGTGCCAGCGGTCTCACGGGACTAGCCTCCTACAATGAGCAGTTCTTC
j_gene: TRBJ2-7; abundance: NA; v_gene: TRBV13; d_gene: NA; CDR3aa: CASSSSMTPVVSQALLFSYEQYF; CDR3nt: TGTGCCAGCAGCTCCTCTATGACCCCAGTTGTGAGCCAGGCCTTGTTGTTCTCCTACGAGCAGTACTTC
j_gene: TRBJ2-1; abundance: NA; v_gene: TRBV20-1; d_gene: NA; CDR3aa: CSVAAGLDEQFF; CDR3nt: TGCAGTGTGGCCGCGGGACTCGATGAGCAGTTCTTC
j_gene: TRBJ1-5; abundance: few; v_gene: TRBV6-1; d_gene: NA; CDR3aa: CASGEDSSNQPQHF; CDR3nt: TGTGCCAGCGGCGAGGACAGTAGCAATCAGCCCCAGCATTTT
j_gene: TRBJ2-1; abundance: few; v_gene: TRBV12-3/TRBV12-4; d_gene: TRBD2; CDR3aa: CASSTGTSEFF; CDR3nt: TGTGCCAGCAGTACGGGGACTAGCGAGTTCTTC
j_gene: TRBJ2-1; abundance: many; v_gene: TRBV9; d_gene: NA; CDR3aa: CASSVAAGGGGNEQFF; CDR3nt: TGTGCCAGCAGCGTAGCTGCCGGGGGCGGAGGTAATGAGCAGTTCTTC
j_gene: TRBJ2-3; abundance: many; v_gene: TRBV4-2; d_gene: TRBD2; CDR3aa: CASSQELAGVGADTQYF; CDR3nt: TGTGCCAGCAGCCAAGAGCTAGCGGGAGTAGGCGCAGATACGCAGTATTTT
j_gene: TRBJ1-1; abundance: few; v_gene: TRBV29-1; d_gene: NA; CDR3aa: CSVERQGRAEAFF; CDR3nt: TGCAGCGTTGAACGGCAGGGGCGGGCTGAAGCTTTCTTT